One sample yielded the 10 T cell receptor beta chains listed below, sequenced in a study of blood T cell repertoires in COVID-19. The method was immunoSEQ multiplex PCR; TCRdb's version includes in-frame clones alone and lacks a portion of them. The sample yields 50,000 to 65,000 clones, roughly 90% seen once. Sequenced material: peripheral blood. The receptor source for this set is a man between 60 and 75 years old with acute or convalescent COVID-19.

The V and J genes are TRBV6-5 and TRBJ2-5, with TRBD2 identical over 8 bases. The length of the CDR3 is 14 residues. The germline CDR1 and CDR2 sequences are MNHEY and SVGAGI. J lost 7 bases, V lost 6 bases, and 10 bases had no gene match. CDR3 bases: TGTGCCAGCAGAATAGCGGGACTAAGGGGGACCCAGTACTTC. Amino acid sequence: CASRIAGLRGTQYF.

The chain joins TRBV27 to TRBJ1-3; D unresolved. Trimming removed 6 bases from V and 0 bases from J, with 21 bases in between. Looked up from germline, CDR1 is MNHEY and CDR2 is SMNVEV (reference sequence). The CDR3 spans 18 residues. The CDR3, as DNA: TGTGCCAGCAGCCCCGATAGGCGGGCGGCCAACTCTGGAAACACCATATATTTT. The encoded protein is CASSPDRRAANSGNTIYF.

The rearrangement links TRBV2 to TRBJ2-1; 12 nucleotides align to TRBD1. The CDR3 is made up of 17 amino acids. Germline values: CDR1 SNHLY, CDR2 FYNNEI. V shed 6 bases, J shed 2 bases, and the junction held 8 bases outside the gene matches. The DNA for the CDR3 is TGTGCCAGCAGCTTCCGGGACAGGGGGCTCACCTACAATGAGCAGTTCTTC. This translates into CASSFRDRGLTYNEQFF.

The chain couples TRBV7-8 to TRBJ1-4, with D uncertain. V lost 5 bases to trimming and J lost 8 bases, with 15 bases between them. The CDR3 is 14 residues long. Germline-derived CDR1 and CDR2 are SGHVS and FQNEAQ. This CDR3 is CASSPSGLGEKLFF. CDR3 DNA sequence: TGTGCCAGCAGCCCTTCGGGGTTAGGAGAAAAACTGTTTTTT.

The chain has TRBV7-9 and TRBJ1-1; 7 bases match TRBD1. The CDR3 has 13 residues. CDR1 and CDR2 (germline): SEHNR, FQNEAQ (reference sequence). J gave up 3 bases and V 8 bases, and 6 bases lay outside the gene matches. Here the CDR3 DNA reads TGTGCCAGCGGACCGGGACAGTACACTGAAGCTTTCTTT. Residues: CASGPGQYTEAFF.

The rearrangement joins TRBV25-1 to TRBJ1-2, with TRBD1 matching 7 bases. This CDR3 region has 15 residues. V lost 3 bases, J lost 3 bases, and 7 bases stayed unmatched. The germline gives CDR1 MGHDK, CDR2 SYGVNS. CDR3 nucleotides: TGTGCCAGCAGTGACTTAGAGACAGGGTACTATGGCTACACCTTC. It specifies CASSDLETGYYGYTF.

The V gene is TRBV6-5, the J gene TRBJ2-7; TRBD2 matches at 7 bases. The CDR3 spans 13 residues. Germline V CDR1 and CDR2: MNHEY, SVGAGI. V lost 7 bases and J lost 2; bases outside the gene matches: 5. In nucleotides, the CDR3 is TGTGCCAGCACGGCTAGCGGACCCTACGAGCAGTACTTC. Its translation: CASTASGPYEQYF.

CDR3 nucleotides: TGTGCCAGCAGTGAACCCCGGGCACCCCTCCACTTT. This encodes CASSEPRAPLHF. The rearrangement joins TRBV6-1 to TRBJ1-6; D call uncertain. The CDR3 is 12 amino acids. Per the germline V gene, CDR1 is MNHNS and CDR2 is SASEGT. Trimming left V 2 bases short and J 11 bases short, with 7 bases between.

The chain is built from TRBV27 and TRBJ1-1; maybe TRBD1 (5 bases). Trimming took 0 bases from V and 0 from J, leaving 8 bases between them. Germline CDR1 is MNHEY and CDR2 is SMNVEV (reference sequence). The CDR3 has 15 residues. The DNA for the CDR3 is TGTGCCAGCAGTTTATCCGACAGAATGAACACTGAAGCTTTCTTT. Its translation: CASSLSDRMNTEAFF.

The table lists this clone with a few counts. The chain employs TRBV7-6 and TRBJ1-5, with 12 nucleotides matching TRBD1. The length of the CDR3 is 17 residues. The ends lost 4 bases at V and 6 bases at J; junction bases unmatched: 10. Germline-derived CDR1 and CDR2 are SGHVS and FNYEAQ. DNA of the CDR3: TGTGCCAGCAGCTCCGAAACAGGGACAGGGGGCTCTCAGCCCCAGCATTTT. Its protein product is CASSSETGTGGSQPQHF.